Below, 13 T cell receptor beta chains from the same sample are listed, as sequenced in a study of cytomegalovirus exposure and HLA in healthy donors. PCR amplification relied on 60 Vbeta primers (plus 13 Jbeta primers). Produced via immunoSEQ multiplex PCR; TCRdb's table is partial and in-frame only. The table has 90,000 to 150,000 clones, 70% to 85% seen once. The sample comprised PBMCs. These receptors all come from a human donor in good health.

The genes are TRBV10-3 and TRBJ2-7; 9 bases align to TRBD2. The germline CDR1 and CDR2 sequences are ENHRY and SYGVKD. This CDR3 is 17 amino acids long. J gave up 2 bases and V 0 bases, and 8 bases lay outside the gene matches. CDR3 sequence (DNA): TGTGCCATCAGTGAGTCCTTCTCCCGGACTAGCGCCTACGAGCAGTACTTC. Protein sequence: CAISESFSRTSAYEQYF.

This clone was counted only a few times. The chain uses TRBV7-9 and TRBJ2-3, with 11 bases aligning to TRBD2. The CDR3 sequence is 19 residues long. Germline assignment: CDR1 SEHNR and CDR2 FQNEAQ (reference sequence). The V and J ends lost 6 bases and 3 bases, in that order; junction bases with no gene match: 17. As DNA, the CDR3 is TGTGCCAGCAGTCAATCACCGGGTAGCGGGAGGGGTCCGACAGATACGCAGTATTTT. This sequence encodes CASSQSPGSGRGPTDTQYF.

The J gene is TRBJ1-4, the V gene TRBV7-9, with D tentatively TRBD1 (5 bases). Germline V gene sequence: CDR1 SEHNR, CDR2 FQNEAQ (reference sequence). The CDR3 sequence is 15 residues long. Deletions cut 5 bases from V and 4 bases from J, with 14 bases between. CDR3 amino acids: CASSPFGGDNEKLFF. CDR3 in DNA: TGTGCCAGCAGCCCGTTCGGGGGAGATAATGAAAAACTGTTTTTT.

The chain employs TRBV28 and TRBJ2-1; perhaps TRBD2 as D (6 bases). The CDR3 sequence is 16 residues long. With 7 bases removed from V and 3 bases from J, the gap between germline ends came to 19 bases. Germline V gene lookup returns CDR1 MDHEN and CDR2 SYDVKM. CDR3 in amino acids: CASTFPRAGSYNEQFF. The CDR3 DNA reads TGTGCCAGCACCTTCCCCCGTGCCGGGAGCTACAATGAGCAGTTCTTC.

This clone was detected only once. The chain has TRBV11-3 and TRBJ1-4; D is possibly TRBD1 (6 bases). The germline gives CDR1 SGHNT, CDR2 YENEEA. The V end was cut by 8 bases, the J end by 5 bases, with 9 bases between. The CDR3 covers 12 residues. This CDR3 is CASGQRNEKLFF. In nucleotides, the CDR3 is TGTGCCAGCGGACAGAGGAATGAAAAACTGTTTTTT.

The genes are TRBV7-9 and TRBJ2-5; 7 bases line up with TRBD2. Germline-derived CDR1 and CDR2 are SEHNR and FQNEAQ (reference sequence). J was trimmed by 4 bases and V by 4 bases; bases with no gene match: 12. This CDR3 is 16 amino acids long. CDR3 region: CASSSTRDYVRETQYF. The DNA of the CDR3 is TGTGCCAGCAGCTCCACCCGGGACTACGTAAGAGAGACCCAGTACTTC.

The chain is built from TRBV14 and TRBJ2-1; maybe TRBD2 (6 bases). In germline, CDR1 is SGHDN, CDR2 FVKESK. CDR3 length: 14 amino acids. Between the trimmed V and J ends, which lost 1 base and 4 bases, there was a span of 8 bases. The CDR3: CASSQAGEYNEQFF. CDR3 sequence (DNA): TGTGCCAGCAGCCAAGCGGGAGAATACAATGAGCAGTTCTTC.

In nucleotides, the CDR3 is TGTGCCAGCAGCCGAGGGGGCACCGAAGCTTTCTTT. Translating gives CASSRGGTEAFF. The chain couples TRBV9 to TRBJ1-1, with 7 bases lining up with TRBD1. Germline V CDR1 and CDR2: SGDLS, YYNGEE. The J segment lost 8 bases and the V segment lost 4 bases, leaving 5 bases of the junction unmatched. This CDR3 has 12 amino acids.

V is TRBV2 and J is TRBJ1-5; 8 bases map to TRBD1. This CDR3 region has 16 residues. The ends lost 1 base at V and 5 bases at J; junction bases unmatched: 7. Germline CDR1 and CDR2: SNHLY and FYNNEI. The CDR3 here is CASSEGAGGWDQPQHF. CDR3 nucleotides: TGTGCCAGCAGTGAAGGGGCAGGGGGCTGGGATCAGCCCCAGCATTTT.

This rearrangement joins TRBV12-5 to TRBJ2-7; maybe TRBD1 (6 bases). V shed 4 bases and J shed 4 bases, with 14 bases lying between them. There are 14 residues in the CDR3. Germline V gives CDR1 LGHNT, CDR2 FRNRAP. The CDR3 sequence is CASGSRGRKYEQYF. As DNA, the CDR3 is TGTGCTAGTGGTTCCAGGGGACGGAAATACGAGCAGTACTTC.

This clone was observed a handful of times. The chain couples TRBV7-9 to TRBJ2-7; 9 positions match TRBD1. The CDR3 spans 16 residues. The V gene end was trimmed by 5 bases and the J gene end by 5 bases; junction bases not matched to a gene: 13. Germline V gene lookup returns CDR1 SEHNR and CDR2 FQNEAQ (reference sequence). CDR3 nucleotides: TGTGCCAGCAGCCCGCAGTGGGGACAGGGCGAAAACGAGCAGTACTTC. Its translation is CASSPQWGQGENEQYF.

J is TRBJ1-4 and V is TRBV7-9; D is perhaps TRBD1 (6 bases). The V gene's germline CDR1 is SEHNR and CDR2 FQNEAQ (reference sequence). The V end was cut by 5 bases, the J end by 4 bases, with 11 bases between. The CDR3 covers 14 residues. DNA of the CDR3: TGTGCCAGCAGCGTAACAGGGTTTAATGAAAAACTGTTTTTT. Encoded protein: CASSVTGFNEKLFF.

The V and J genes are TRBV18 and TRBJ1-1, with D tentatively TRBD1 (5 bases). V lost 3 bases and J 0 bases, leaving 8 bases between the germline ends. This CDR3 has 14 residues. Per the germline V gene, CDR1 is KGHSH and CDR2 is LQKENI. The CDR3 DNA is TGTGCCAGCTCACCGACAGAATTGAACACTGAAGCTTTCTTT. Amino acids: CASSPTELNTEAFF.